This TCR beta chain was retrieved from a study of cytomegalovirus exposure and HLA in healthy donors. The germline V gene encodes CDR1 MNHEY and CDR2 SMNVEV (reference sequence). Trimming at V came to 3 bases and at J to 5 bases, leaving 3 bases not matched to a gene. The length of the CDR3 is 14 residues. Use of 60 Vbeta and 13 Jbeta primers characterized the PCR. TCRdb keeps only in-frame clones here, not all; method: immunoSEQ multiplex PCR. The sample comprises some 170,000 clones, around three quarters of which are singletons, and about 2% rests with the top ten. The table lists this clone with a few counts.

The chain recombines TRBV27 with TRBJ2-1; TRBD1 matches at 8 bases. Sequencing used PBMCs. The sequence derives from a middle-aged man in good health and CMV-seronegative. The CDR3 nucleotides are TGTGCCAGCAGTTTGCCGACAGGGGACAATGAGCAGTTCTTC. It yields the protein CASSLPTGDNEQFF.